The 8 T cell receptor beta chains presented below share a single source sample, sequenced in a study of shared T cell receptors in the human thymus. The method was immunoSEQ multiplex PCR; TCRdb's version includes in-frame clones alone and lacks a portion of them. The repertoire holds about 710,000 clones, with roughly 86% as singletons. In addition, the sample was reused for a study of human thymus T cells.

Input material: thymocytes. Receptors were obtained from a boy younger than two with a congenital heart defect.

The genes are TRBV10-1 and TRBJ2-7; 9 nucleotides agree with TRBD1. CDR3 length equals 17 residues. Germline V gives CDR1 WNHNN, CDR2 SYGVQD (reference sequence). Trimming cost V 4 bases and J 6 bases; bases outside gene matches: 16. The CDR3: CASSVREQTGGTCEQYF. CDR3 coding DNA: TGCGCCAGCAGTGTGAGGGAGCAGACAGGGGGGACTTGCGAGCAGTACTTC.

V gene TRBV15 combines with J gene TRBJ1-6, with unresolved D. Germline V lookup: CDR1 LNHNV, CDR2 YYDKDF (reference sequence). The CDR3 loop spans 17 amino acids. V was cut by 5 bases and J by 10 bases, with 24 bases left in between. This CDR3 reads CATSGRLNRRSGSPLHF. The CDR3 DNA sequence: TGTGCCACCAGCGGGCGACTAAATAGGAGGAGCGGATCACCCCTCCACTTT.

The J gene is TRBJ2-7, the V gene TRBV28, with a possible D match to TRBD1 (5 bases). V was shortened by 6 bases and J by 1 base, with 13 bases between the two germline ends. This CDR3 comprises 14 residues. Germline CDR1 and CDR2: MDHEN and SYDVKM. In DNA, the CDR3 is TGTGCCAGCAGGGGAATCAGGGCATCCTACGAGCAGTACTTC. This gives the protein CASRGIRASYEQYF.

This chain links TRBV14 with TRBJ1-6; D may be TRBD1 (5 bases). Trimming pared 2 bases from V and 3 bases from J, leaving 11 bases between. CDR3 size: 16 residues. CDR1 SGHDN and CDR2 FVKESK come from the germline V gene. The CDR3 reads CASSQLTGLYNSPLHF. CDR3 DNA: TGTGCCAGCAGCCAACTAACAGGCCTCTATAATTCACCCCTCCACTTT.

This chain uses TRBV4-3 with TRBJ1-3, with TRBD1 matching over 7 bases. This CDR3 region has 21 residues. The germline gives CDR1 LGHNA, CDR2 YSLEER. Losses at the gene ends were 0 bases for V and 0 bases for J; bases not matched to a gene: 17. CDR3 loop: CASSQESNRGRDSASGNTIYF. The CDR3 nucleotides read TGCGCCAGCAGCCAAGAATCAAACCGGGGCCGGGACAGTGCCTCTGGAAACACCATATATTTT.

V gene TRBV25-1 combines with J gene TRBJ1-1; D possibly corresponds to TRBD1 (6 bases). The CDR3 has 14 residues. V was trimmed by 5 bases and J by 1 base, leaving 11 bases between them. Germline assignment: CDR1 MGHDK and CDR2 SYGVNS. In DNA, the CDR3 is TGTGCCAGCAGTCCGGGACATAAGAACACTGAAGCTTTCTTT. Translated, it gives CASSPGHKNTEAFF.

The chain carries TRBV19 and TRBJ2-7, with TRBD1 matching over 8 bases. This CDR3 has 16 residues. The V and J ends lost 6 bases and 2 bases, in that order; junction bases with no gene match: 12. Per the germline V gene, CDR1 is LNHDA and CDR2 is SQIVND (reference sequence). The CDR3 nucleotides are TGTGCCAGTAGCAATCCCACAGGGGGACTTCCCTACGAGCAGTACTTC. The encoded protein is CASSNPTGGLPYEQYF.

This chain uses TRBV7-6 with TRBJ2-5, with D tentatively TRBD2 (7 bases). The CDR3 is made up of 15 amino acids. With 2 bases removed from V and 5 bases from J, the gap between germline ends came to 15 bases. Germline CDR1 is SGHVS and CDR2 is FNYEAQ. CDR3 in amino acids: CASSLRGGNRETQYF. The CDR3 DNA is TGTGCCAGCAGCTTAAGGGGGGGAAATCGGGAGACCCAGTACTTC.